This T cell receptor beta chain is drawn from a study of breast tumors, draining lymph nodes, adjacent tissues. This clonotype was counted at least ten times. Axillary draining lymph nodes of breast cancer patients supplied the node samples. The J segment lost 7 bases and the V segment lost 6 bases, leaving 7 bases of the junction unmatched. This CDR3 spans 15 amino acids. Using its own MiXCR run on the multiplex PCR reads, TCRdb lists one record per CDR3 protein. The data contain about 130,000 distinct CDR3 sequences, approximately 20% of them singletons. The V gene is TRBV12-3 or TRBV12-4, the J gene TRBJ2-1; the match to TRBD2 covers 12 bases. The sample was axillary lymph node tissue. The sequence derives from a female donor with breast cancer. Some clones in this sample may be carry-over from other donors' samples. In DNA, the CDR3 is TGTGCCAGCAGCCAGAGACTAGCGGGAGTAAATGAGCAGTTCTTC. Translated: CASSQRLAGVNEQFF.